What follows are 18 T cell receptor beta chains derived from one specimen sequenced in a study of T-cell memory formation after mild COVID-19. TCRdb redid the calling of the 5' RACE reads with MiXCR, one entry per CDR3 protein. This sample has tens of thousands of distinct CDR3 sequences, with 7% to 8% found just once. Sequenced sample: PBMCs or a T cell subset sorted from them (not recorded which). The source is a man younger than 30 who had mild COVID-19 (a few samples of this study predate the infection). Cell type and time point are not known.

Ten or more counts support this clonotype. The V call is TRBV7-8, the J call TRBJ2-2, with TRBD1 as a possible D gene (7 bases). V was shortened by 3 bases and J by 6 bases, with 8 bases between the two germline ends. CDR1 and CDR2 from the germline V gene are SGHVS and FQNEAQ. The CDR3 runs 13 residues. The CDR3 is CASSFRGAGELFF. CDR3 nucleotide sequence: TGTGCCAGCAGCTTCAGGGGGGCCGGGGAGCTGTTTTTT.

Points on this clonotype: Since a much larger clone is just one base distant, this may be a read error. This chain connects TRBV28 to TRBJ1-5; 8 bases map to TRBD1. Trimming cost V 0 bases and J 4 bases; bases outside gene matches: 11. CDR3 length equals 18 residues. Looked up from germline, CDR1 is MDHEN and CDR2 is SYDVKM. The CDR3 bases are TGTGCCAGCAGTTTATGGAGGGGGACAGGATGGCAGAATCAGCCCCAGCATTTT. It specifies CASSLWRGTGWQNQPQHF.

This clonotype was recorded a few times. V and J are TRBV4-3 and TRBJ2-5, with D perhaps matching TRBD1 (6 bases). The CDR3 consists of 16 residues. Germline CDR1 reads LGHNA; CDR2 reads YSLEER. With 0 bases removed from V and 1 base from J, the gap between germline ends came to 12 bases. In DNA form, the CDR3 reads TGCGCCAGCAGCCAAGATCTGGACAGACCCCAAGAGACCCAGTACTTC. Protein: CASSQDLDRPQETQYF.

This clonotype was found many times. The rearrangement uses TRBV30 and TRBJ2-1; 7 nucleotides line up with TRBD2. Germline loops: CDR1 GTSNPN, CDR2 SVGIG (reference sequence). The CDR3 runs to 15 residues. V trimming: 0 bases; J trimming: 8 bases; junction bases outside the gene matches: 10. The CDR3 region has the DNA TGTGCCTGGAGTGTACTGGGGGGGGAGTTCCATGAGCAGTTCTTC. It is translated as CAWSVLGGEFHEQFF. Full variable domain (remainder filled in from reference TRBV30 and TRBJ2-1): SQTIHQWPATLVQPVGSPLSLECTVEGTSNPNLYWYRQAAGRGLQLLFYSVGIGQISSEVPQNLSASRPQDRQFILSSKKLLLSDSGFYLCAWSVLGGEFHEQFFGPGTRLTVL.

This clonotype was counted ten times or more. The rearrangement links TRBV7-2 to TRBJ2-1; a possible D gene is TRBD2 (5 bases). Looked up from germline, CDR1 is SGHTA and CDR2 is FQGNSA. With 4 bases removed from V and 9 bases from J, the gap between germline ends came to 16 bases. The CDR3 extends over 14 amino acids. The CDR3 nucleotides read TGTGCCAGCAGCTCCCGGACGGGGTATGGTGAGCAGTTCTTC. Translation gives CASSSRTGYGEQFF.

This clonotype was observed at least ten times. In nucleotides, the CDR3 is TGTGCCAGCAGTCTCCCCCTAACAGGGGTCACCTATAATTCACCCCTCCACTTT. It translates to CASSLPLTGVTYNSPLHF. The chain employs TRBV6-6 and TRBJ1-6; 7 positions agree with TRBD1. V was clipped by 5 bases and J by 2 bases; unmatched bases: 12. The germline CDR1 and CDR2 sequences are MNHNY and SVGAGI (reference sequence). This CDR3 region has 18 residues.

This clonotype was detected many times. The CDR3 is CASSLDPSGNTDTQYF. In DNA form, the CDR3 reads TGCGCCAGCAGCTTGGACCCTAGCGGGAACACAGATACGCAGTATTTT. This chain links TRBV5-1 with TRBJ2-3, with TRBD2 matching 9 bases. The V gene end was trimmed by 0 bases and the J gene end by 2 bases; junction bases not matched to a gene: 4. Per germline, CDR1 SGHRS and CDR2 YFSETQ. The CDR3 extends over 16 amino acids. The full variable domain, rest sourced from reference TRBV5-1 and TRBJ2-3, is KAGVTQTPRYLIKTRGQQVTLSCSPISGHRSVSWYQQTPGQGLQFLFEYFSETQRNKGNFPGRFSGRQFSNSRSEMNVSTLELGDSALYLCASSLDPSGNTDTQYFGPGTRLTVL.

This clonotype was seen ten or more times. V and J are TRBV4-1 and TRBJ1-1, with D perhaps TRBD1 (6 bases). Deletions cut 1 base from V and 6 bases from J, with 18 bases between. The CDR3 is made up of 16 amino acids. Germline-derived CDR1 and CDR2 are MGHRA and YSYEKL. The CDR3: CASSQALRSTGSEAFF. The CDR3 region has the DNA TGCGCCAGCAGCCAAGCTCTCCGTTCGACAGGCTCTGAAGCTTTCTTT.

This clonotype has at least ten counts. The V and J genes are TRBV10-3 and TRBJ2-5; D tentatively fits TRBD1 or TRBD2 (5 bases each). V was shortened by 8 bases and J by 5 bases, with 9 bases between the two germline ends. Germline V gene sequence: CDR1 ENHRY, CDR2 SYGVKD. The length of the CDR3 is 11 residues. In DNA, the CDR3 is TGTGCCATCTCTCGGGGCGAGACCCAGTACTTC. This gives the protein CAISRGETQYF.

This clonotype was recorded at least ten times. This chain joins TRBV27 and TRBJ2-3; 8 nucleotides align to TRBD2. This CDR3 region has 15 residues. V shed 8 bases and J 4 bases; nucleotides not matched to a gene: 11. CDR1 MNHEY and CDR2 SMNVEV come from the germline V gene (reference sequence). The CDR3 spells CASSPGGGLADTQYF. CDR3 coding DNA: TGTGCCAGCTCACCCGGGGGGGGCCTGGCAGATACGCAGTATTTT.

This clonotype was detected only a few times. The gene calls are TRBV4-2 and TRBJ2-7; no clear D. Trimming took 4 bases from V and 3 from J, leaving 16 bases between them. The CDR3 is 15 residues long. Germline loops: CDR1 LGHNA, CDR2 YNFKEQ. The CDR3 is CASSLSSSGVYEQYF. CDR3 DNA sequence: TGTGCCAGCAGCCTTAGCTCCTCCGGAGTCTACGAGCAGTACTTC.

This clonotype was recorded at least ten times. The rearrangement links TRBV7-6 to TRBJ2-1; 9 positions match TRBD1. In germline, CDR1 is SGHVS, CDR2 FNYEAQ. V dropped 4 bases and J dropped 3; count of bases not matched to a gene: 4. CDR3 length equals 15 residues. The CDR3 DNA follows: TGTGCCAGCAGCTCGACAGGGGGATTCTACAATGAGCAGTTCTTC. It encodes CASSSTGGFYNEQFF.

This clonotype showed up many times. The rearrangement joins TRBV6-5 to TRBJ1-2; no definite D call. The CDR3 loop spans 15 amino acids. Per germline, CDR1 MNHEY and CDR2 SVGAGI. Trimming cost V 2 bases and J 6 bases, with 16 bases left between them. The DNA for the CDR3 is TGTGCCAGCAGTTACGCAGGCGACGCATACGATGGCTACACCTTC. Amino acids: CASSYAGDAYDGYTF.

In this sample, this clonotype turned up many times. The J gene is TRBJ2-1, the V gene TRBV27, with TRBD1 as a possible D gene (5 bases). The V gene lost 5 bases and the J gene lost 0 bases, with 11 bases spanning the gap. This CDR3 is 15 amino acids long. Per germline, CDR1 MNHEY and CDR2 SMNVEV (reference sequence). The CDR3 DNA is TGTGCCAGCAGTACGGACACCTACTCCTACAATGAGCAGTTCTTC. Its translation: CASSTDTYSYNEQFF.

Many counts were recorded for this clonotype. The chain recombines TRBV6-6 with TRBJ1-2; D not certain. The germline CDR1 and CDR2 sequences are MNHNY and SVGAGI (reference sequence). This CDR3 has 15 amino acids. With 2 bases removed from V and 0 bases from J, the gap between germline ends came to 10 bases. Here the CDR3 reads CASSYGQEANYGYTF. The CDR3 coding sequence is TGTGCCAGCAGTTACGGGCAGGAAGCTAACTATGGCTACACCTTC.

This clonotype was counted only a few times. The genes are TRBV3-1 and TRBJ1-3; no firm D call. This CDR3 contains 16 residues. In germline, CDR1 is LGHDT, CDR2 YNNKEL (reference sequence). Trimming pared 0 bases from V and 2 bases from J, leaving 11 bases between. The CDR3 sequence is CASSQDMGFAGNTIYF. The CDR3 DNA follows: TGTGCCAGCAGCCAAGATATGGGTTTCGCTGGAAACACCATATATTTT.

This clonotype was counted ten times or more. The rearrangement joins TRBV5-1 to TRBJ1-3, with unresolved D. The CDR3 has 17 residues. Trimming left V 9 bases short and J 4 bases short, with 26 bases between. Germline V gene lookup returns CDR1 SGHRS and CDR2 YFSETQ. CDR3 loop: CAIATPDTPYPGNTIYF. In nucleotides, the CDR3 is TGCGCCATCGCGACCCCAGACACCCCGTACCCGGGAAACACCATATATTTT.

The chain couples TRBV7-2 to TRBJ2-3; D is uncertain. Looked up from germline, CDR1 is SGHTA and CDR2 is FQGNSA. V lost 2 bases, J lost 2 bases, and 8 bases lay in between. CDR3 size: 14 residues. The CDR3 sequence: CASSLRQSTDTQYF. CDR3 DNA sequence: TGTGCCAGCAGCTTAAGGCAGTCCACAGATACGCAGTATTTT. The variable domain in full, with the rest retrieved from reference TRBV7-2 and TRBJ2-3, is GAGVSQSPSNKVTEKGKDVELRCDPISGHTALYWYRQSLGQGLEFLIYFQGNSAPDKSGLPSDRFSAERTGGSVSTLTIQRTQQEDSAVYLCASSLRQSTDTQYFGPGTRLTVL.